The T cell receptor (beta chain) under discussion was sequenced for a study of immune evolution from preneoplasia to lung adenocarcinoma. Study-level information: HLA loss of heterozygosity: around 6.5% AIS, about 15% MIA, about 35% ADC, none AAH.

The sample holds a few counts of this clone. Method: immunoSEQ multiplex PCR; TCRdb's copy keeps in-frame clones and lacks some. The sample holds 4,900 or so clones; more than 75% are singletons and the top ten take over 9%. V dropped 1 base and J dropped 9; count of bases not matched to a gene: 2. In germline, CDR1 is GTSNPN, CDR2 SVGIG (reference sequence). The CDR3 is made up of 12 amino acids. Sequencing was done on a sample of FFPE minimally invasive lung adenocarcinoma tissue. The TCR comes from a person aged 55-85 years with lung adenocarcinoma. The genes are TRBV30 and TRBJ1-3; 8 nucleotides match TRBD1. This chain's CDR3 is CAWSGQGSTIYF. CDR3 nucleotides: TGTGCCTGGAGTGGACAGGGGAGCACCATATATTTT.